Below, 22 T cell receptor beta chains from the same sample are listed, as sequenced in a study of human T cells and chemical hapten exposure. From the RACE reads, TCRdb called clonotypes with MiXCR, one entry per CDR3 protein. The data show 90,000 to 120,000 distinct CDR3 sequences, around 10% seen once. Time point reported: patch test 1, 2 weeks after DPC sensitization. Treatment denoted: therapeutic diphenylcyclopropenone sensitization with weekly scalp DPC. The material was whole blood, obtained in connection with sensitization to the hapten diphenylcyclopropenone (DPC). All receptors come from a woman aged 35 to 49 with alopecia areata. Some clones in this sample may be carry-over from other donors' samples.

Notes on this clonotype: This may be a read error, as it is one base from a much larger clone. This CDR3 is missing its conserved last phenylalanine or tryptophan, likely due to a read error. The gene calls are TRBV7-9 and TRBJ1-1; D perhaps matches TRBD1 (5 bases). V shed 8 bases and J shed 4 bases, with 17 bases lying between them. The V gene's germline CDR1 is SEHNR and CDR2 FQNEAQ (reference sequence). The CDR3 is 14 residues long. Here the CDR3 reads CASEVGAGGTEAFS. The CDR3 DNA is TGTGCCAGCGAAGTTGGGGCGGGAGGCACTGAAGCTTTCTCT.

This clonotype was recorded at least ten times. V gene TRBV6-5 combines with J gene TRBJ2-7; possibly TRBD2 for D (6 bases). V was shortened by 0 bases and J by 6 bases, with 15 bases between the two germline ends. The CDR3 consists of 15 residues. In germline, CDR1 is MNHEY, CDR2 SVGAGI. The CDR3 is CASSYSWRGDTEQYF. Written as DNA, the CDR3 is TGTGCCAGCAGTTACTCGTGGCGGGGAGATACCGAGCAGTACTTC.

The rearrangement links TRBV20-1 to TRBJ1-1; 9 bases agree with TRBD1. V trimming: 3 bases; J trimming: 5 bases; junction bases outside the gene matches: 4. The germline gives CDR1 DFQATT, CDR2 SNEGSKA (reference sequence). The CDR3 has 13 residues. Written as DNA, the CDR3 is TGCAGTGCTAGGGGGACAGGGCGGACTGAAGCTTTCTTT. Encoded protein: CSARGTGRTEAFF.

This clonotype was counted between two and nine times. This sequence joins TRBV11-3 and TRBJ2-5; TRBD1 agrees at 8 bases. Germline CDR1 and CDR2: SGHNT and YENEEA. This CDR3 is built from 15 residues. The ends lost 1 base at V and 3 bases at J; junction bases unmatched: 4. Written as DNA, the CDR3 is TGTGCCAGCAGCTTAGGTCCAGGGGGCGAAGAGACCCAGTACTTC. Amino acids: CASSLGPGGEETQYF.

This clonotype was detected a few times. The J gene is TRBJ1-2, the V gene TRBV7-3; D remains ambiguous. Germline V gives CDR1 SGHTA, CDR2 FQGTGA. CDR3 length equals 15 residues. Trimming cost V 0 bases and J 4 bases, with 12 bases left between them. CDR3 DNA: TGTGCCAGCAGCTTAACGGGGTCCGACCTCTATGGCTACACCTTC. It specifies CASSLTGSDLYGYTF.

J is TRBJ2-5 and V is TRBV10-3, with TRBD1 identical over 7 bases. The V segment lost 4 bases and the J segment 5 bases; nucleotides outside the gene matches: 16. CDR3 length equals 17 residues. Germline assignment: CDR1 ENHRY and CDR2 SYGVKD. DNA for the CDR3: TGTGCCATCAGTGGACCCGAGGACAGGAGAGGTTCGGAGACCCAGTACTTC. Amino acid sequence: CAISGPEDRRGSETQYF.

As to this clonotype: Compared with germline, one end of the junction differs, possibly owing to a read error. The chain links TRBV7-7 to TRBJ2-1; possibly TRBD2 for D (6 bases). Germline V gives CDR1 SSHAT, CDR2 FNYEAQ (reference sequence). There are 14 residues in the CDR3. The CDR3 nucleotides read TGTGCCAGCGGCTTAAGCACTAGCTCCAATGAGCAGTTCTTC. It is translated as CASGLSTSSNEQFF.

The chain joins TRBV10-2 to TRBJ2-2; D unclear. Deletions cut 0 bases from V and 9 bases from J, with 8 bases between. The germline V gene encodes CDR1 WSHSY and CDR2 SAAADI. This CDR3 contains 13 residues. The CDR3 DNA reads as TGCGCCAGCAGTGAGTCCCCCAGATGGGAGCTGTTTTTT. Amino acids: CASSESPRWELFF.

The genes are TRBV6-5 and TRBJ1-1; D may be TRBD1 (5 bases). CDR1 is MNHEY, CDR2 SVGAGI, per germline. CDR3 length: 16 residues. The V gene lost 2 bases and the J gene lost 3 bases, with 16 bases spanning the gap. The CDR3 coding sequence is TGTGCCAGCAGTTACGATCGCAGGGCTATGGACACTGAAGCTTTCTTT. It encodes CASSYDRRAMDTEAFF.

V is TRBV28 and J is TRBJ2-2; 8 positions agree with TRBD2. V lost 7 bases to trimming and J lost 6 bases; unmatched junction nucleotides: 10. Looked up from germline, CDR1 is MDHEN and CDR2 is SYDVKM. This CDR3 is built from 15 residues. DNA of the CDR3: TGTGCCAGCAAAAACGGCGGGAGGTTGGCCGGGGAGCTGTTTTTT. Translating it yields CASKNGGRLAGELFF.

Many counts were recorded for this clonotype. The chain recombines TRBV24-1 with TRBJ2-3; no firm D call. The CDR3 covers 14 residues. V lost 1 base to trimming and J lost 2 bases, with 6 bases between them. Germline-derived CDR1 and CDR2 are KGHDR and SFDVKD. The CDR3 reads CATSDFRTTDTQYF. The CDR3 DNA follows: TGTGCCACCAGTGATTTTAGGACCACAGATACGCAGTATTTT.

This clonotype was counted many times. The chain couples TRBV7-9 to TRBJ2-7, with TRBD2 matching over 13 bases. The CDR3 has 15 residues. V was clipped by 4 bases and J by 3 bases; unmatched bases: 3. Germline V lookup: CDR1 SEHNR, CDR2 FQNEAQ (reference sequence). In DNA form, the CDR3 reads TGTGCCAGCAGCTCTAGGACTAGCGGGAGCTACGAGCAGTACTTC. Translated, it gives CASSSRTSGSYEQYF.

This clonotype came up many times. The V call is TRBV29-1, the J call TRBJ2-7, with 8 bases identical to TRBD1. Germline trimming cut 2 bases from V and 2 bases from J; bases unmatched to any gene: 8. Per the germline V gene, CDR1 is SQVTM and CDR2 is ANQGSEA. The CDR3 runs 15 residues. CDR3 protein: CSVELGDRTAYEQYF. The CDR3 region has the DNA TGCAGCGTTGAATTAGGGGACAGGACTGCCTACGAGCAGTACTTC.

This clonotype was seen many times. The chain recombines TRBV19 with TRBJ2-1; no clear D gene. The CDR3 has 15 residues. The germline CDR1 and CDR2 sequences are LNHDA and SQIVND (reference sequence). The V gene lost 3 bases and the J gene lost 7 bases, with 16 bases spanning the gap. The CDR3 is CASSMQSAGLNEQFF. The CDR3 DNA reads TGTGCCAGTAGTATGCAGTCGGCAGGCTTGAATGAGCAGTTCTTC.

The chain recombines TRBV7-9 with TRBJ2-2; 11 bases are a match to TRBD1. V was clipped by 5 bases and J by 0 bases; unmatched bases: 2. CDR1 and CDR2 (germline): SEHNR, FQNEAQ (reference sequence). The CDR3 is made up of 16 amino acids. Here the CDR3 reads CASSPGQGANTGELFF. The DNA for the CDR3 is TGTGCCAGCAGCCCGGGACAGGGGGCGAACACCGGGGAGCTGTTTTTT.

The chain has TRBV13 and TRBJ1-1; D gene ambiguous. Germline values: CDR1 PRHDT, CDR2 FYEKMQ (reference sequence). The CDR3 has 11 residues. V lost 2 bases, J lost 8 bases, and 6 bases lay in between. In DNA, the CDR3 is TGTGCCAGCAGCTTAAGGTCGGAAGCTTTCTTT. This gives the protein CASSLRSEAFF.

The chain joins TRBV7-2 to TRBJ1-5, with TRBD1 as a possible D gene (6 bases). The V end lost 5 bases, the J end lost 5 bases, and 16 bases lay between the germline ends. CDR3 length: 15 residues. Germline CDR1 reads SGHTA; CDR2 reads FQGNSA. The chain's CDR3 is CASSEGGFVDQPQHF. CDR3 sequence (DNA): TGTGCCAGCAGCGAAGGGGGATTCGTAGATCAGCCCCAGCATTTT.

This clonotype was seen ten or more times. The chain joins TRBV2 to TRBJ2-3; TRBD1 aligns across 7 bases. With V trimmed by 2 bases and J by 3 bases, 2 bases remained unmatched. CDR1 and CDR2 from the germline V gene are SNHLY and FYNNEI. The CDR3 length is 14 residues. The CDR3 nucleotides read TGTGCCAGCAGTGAATCCAGGGGGACAGATACGCAGTATTTT. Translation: CASSESRGTDTQYF.

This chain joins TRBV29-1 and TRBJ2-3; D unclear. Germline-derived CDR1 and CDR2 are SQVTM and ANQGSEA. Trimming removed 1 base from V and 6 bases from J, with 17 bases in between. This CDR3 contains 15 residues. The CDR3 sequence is CSVEGEGPLEDTQYF. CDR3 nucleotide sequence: TGCAGCGTTGAAGGGGAAGGTCCCCTGGAGGATACGCAGTATTTT.

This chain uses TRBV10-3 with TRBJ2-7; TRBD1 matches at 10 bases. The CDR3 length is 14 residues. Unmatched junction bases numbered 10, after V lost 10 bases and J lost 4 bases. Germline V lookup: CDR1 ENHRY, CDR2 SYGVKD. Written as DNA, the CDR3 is TGTGCCACCGAACCCCGGGACAGGGGTTACGAGCAGTACTTC. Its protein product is CATEPRDRGYEQYF.

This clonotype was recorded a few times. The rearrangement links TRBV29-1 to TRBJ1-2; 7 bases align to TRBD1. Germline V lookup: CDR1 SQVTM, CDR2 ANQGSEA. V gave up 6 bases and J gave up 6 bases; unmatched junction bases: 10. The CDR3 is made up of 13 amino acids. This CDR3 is CSVRGGGADGYTF. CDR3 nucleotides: TGCAGCGTCCGAGGAGGGGGCGCGGATGGCTACACCTTC.

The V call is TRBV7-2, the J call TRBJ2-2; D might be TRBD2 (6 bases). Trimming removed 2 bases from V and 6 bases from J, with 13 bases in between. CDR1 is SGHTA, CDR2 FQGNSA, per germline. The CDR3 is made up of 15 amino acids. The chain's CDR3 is CASSLWGGGPGELFF. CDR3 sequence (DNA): TGTGCCAGCAGCTTATGGGGTGGAGGGCCCGGGGAGCTGTTTTTT.